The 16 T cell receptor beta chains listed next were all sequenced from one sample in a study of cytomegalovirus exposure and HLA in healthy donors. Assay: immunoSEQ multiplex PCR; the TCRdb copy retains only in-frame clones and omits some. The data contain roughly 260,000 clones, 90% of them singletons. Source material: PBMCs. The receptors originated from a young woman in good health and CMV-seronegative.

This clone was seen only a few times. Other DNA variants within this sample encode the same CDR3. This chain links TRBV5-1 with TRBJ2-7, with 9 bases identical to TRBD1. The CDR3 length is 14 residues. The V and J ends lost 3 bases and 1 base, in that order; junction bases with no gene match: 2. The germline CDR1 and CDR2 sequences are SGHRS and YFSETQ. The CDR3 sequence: CASSYGTGSYEQYF. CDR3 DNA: TGCGCCAGCAGCTACGGGACAGGGTCCTACGAGCAGTACTTC.

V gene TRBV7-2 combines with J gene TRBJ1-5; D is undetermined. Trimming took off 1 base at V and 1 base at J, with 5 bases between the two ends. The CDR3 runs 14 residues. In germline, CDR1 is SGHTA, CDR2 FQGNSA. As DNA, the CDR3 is TGTGCCAGCAGCTTAGACCAGAGCAATCAGCCCCAGCATTTT. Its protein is CASSLDQSNQPQHF.

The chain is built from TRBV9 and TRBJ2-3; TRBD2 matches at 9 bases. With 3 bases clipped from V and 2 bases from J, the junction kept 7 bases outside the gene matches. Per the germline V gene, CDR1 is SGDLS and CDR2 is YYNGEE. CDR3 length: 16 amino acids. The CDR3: CASSAGTSSDTDTQYF. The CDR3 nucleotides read TGTGCCAGCAGCGCCGGGACTAGCAGTGACACAGATACGCAGTATTTT.

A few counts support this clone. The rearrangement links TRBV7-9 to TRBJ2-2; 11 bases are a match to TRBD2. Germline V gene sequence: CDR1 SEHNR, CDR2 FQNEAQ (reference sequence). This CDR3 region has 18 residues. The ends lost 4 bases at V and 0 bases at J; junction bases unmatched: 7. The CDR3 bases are TGTGCCAGCAGCTCTAGCGGGGGGTCCAACTCGAACACCGGGGAGCTGTTTTTT. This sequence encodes CASSSSGGSNSNTGELFF.

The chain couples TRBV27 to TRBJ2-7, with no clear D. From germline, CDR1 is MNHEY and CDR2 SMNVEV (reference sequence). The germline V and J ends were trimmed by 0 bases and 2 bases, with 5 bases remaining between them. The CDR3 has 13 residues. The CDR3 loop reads CASSLSFTYEQYF. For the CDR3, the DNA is TGTGCCAGCAGTTTATCGTTTACCTACGAGCAGTACTTC.

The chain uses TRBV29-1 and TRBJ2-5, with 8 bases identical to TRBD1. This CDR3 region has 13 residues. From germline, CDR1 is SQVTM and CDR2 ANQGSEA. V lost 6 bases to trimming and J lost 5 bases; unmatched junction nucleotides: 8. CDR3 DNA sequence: TGCAGCGTCCTTCAGGGGGCTGCGGAGACCCAGTACTTC. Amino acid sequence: CSVLQGAAETQYF.

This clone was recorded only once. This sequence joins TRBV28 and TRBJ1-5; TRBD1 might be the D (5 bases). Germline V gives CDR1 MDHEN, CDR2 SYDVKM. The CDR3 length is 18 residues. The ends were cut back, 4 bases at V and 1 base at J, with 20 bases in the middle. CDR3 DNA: TGTGCCAGCAGTTCCCGGGAGGGCAGGGTAAGGAGCAATCAGCCCCAGCATTTT. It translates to CASSSREGRVRSNQPQHF.

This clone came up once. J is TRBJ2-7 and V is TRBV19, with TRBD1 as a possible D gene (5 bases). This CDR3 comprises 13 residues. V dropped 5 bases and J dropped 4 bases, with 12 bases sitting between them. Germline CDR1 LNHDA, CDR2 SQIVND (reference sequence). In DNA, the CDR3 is TGTGCCAGTAGTCCGGACACGACGTACGAGCAGTACTTC. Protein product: CASSPDTTYEQYF.

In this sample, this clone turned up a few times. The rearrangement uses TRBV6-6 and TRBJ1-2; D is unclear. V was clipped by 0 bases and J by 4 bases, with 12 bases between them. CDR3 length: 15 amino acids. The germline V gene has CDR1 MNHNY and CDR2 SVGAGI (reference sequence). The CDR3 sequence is CASSYSPDEGYGYTF. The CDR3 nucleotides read TGTGCCAGCAGTTACTCCCCGGACGAGGGCTATGGCTACACCTTC.

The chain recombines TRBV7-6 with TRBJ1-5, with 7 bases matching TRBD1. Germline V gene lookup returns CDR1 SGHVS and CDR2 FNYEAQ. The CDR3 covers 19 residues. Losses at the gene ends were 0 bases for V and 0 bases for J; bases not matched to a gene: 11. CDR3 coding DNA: TGTGCCAGCAGCTTAGCTTTGAACAGGGGCAAATATAGCAATCAGCCCCAGCATTTT. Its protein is CASSLALNRGKYSNQPQHF.

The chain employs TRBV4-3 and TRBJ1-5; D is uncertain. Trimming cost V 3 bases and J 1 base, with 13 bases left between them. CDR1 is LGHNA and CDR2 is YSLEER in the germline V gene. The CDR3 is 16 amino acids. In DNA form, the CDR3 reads TGCGCCAGCAGCCAGAAGCCCCACGGGAGCAATCAGCCCCAGCATTTT. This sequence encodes CASSQKPHGSNQPQHF.

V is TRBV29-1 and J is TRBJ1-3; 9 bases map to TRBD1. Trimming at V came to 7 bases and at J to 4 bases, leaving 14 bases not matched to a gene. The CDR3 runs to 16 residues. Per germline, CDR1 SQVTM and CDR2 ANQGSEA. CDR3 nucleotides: TGCAGCGCCAAGGGGGGACAGGGAATCGACGGAAACACCATATATTTT. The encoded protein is CSAKGGQGIDGNTIYF.

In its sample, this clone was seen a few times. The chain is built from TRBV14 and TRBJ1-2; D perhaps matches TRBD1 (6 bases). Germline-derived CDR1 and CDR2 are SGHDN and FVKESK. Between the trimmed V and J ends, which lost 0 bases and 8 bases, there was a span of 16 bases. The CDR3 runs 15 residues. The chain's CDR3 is CASSQDLLGGIGYTF. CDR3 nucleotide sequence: TGTGCCAGCAGCCAAGATCTATTAGGGGGTATAGGCTACACCTTC.

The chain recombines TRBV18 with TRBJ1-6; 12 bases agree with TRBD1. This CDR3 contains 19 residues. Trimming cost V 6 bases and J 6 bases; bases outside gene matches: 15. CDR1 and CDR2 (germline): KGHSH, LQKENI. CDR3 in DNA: TGTGCCAGCTCTAACGCCGGGGACAGGGGGCTCGCGAGTAATTCACCCCTCCACTTT. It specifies CASSNAGDRGLASNSPLHF.

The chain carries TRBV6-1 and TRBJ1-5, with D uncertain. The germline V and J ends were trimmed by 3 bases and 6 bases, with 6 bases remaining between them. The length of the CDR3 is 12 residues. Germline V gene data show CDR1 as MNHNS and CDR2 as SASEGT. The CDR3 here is CASSDPSQPQHF. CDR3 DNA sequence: TGTGCCAGCAGTGACCCCTCTCAGCCCCAGCATTTT.

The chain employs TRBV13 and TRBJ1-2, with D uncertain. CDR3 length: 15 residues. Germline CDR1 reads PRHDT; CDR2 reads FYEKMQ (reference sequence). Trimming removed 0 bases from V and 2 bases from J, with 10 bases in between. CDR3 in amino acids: CASSLGEGKNYGYTF. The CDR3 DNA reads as TGTGCCAGCAGCTTAGGCGAGGGAAAGAACTATGGCTACACCTTC.